Presented here are 25 T cell receptor beta chains from one specimen sequenced in a study of blood T cell repertoires in COVID-19. Here immunoSEQ multiplex PCR was the method, and the copy in TCRdb shows in-frame clones only, minus some. The table lists about 240,000 clones, around 90% of them singletons. What was sequenced was peripheral blood. These receptors were taken from a man in his 60s who had recovered from COVID-19.

V usage is TRBV19 and J usage is TRBJ2-7; 9 bases agree with TRBD2. CDR1 and CDR2 from the germline V gene are LNHDA and SQIVND (reference sequence). This CDR3 contains 15 residues. The J segment lost 6 bases and the V segment lost 1 base, leaving 7 bases of the junction unmatched. CDR3 in DNA: TGTGCCAGTAGTATAGGACCTAGCGGGGCGGCCGAGCAGTACTTC. Translating it yields CASSIGPSGAAEQYF.

V and J are TRBV19 and TRBJ2-4; 11 bases fit TRBD2. The V and J ends lost 6 bases and 3 bases, in that order; junction bases with no gene match: 4. The CDR3 covers 15 residues. The germline gives CDR1 LNHDA, CDR2 SQIVND (reference sequence). The DNA for the CDR3 is TGTGCCAGTAGGGGGACTAGCGGAGGCAAAAACATTCAGTACTTC. Protein product: CASRGTSGGKNIQYF.

The rearrangement links TRBV30 to TRBJ1-6, with 7 bases that match TRBD1. CDR1 is GTSNPN and CDR2 is SVGIG in the germline V gene (reference sequence). The CDR3 length is 13 residues. Losses at the gene ends were 7 bases for V and 7 bases for J; bases not matched to a gene: 7. The CDR3 is CAFGTVENSPLHF. The CDR3, as DNA: TGTGCCTTTGGGACAGTTGAAAATTCACCCCTCCACTTT.

The rearrangement links TRBV6-5 to TRBJ2-7, with 8 bases lining up with TRBD1. The germline V gene encodes CDR1 MNHEY and CDR2 SVGAGI. The CDR3 consists of 15 residues. V trimming: 6 bases; J trimming: 4 bases; junction bases outside the gene matches: 11. The CDR3, as DNA: TGTGCCAGCAGCAGAGCCGGGACAGGAGAATACGAGCAGTACGTC. As protein: CASSRAGTGEYEQYV.

This rearrangement joins TRBV19 to TRBJ2-3, with a possible D match to TRBD2 (7 bases). The CDR3 is made up of 15 amino acids. The germline V and J ends were trimmed by 1 base and 5 bases, with 13 bases remaining between them. Per the germline V gene, CDR1 is LNHDA and CDR2 is SQIVND (reference sequence). The CDR3 DNA reads as TGTGCCAGTAGTATAGTCCGGGGGGCCGGAGATACGCAGTATTTT. It is translated as CASSIVRGAGDTQYF. Full variable domain (rest looked up from reference TRBV19 and TRBJ2-3): DGGITQSPKYLFRKEGQNVTLSCEQNLNHDAMYWYRQDPGQGLRLIYYSQIVNDFQKGDIAEGYSVSREKKESFPLTVTSAQKNPTAFYLCASSIVRGAGDTQYFGPGTRLTVL.

CDR3 residues: CASSLRTGDYGYTF. CDR3 in DNA: TGTGCCAGCTCACTACGCACAGGGGACTATGGCTACACCTTC. The rearrangement uses TRBV18 and TRBJ1-2, with TRBD1 identical over 7 bases. V trimming: 4 bases; J trimming: 3 bases; junction bases outside the gene matches: 5. This CDR3 has 14 amino acids. Germline V lookup: CDR1 KGHSH, CDR2 LQKENI.

J is TRBJ1-1 and V is TRBV5-5, with TRBD1 matching 7 bases. CDR3 length: 15 residues. The V and J ends lost 2 bases and 2 bases, in that order; junction bases with no gene match: 6. Germline values: CDR1 SGHKS, CDR2 YYEKEE (reference sequence). The CDR3 reads CASSFQTGINTEAFF. The CDR3 nucleotides are TGTGCCAGCAGCTTTCAGACAGGGATAAACACTGAAGCTTTCTTT.

This clone was observed once. The V call is TRBV21-1, the J call TRBJ2-1; the D call TRBD2 from the table was never checked on the DNA. TRBV21-1 is flagged as a pseudogene. The CDR3 runs to 14 residues. CDR3 region: CASSKEAEEDEQFF. The CDR3 coding sequence is TGTGCCAGCAGCAAAGAGGCGGAAGAGGATGAGCAGTTCTTC.

This clone was seen more than once but under ten times. In DNA form, the CDR3 reads TGTGCCAGCAGTGATATTGGGGCCCAGAACACTGAAGCTTTCTTT. Residues: CASSDIGAQNTEAFF. This chain joins TRBV2 and TRBJ1-1; D is possibly TRBD1 (5 bases). In germline, CDR1 is SNHLY, CDR2 FYNNEI. The CDR3 has 15 residues. The ends were cut back, 3 bases at V and 1 base at J, with 12 bases in the middle.

For this clone: This specimen includes other DNA sequences encoding the same CDR3. The chain joins TRBV5-1 to TRBJ2-2; the D gene is possibly TRBD1 (6 bases). The CDR3 length is 14 residues. V lost 0 bases to trimming and J lost 5 bases, with 8 bases between them. The V gene's germline CDR1 is SGHRS and CDR2 YFSETQ. The CDR3 bases are TGCGCCAGCAGCTTGGGCAGGGGTACCGGGGAGCTGTTTTTT. Encoded protein: CASSLGRGTGELFF.

This clone was counted a single time. The J gene is TRBJ2-1, the V gene TRBV18, with 9 nucleotides matching TRBD2. With V trimmed by 4 bases and J by 8 bases, 9 bases remained unmatched. This CDR3 has 15 residues. Germline V CDR1 and CDR2: KGHSH, LQKENI. The CDR3 protein is CASSQIAGAIYEQFF. The CDR3 DNA reads TGTGCCAGCTCACAGATAGCGGGGGCCATCTATGAGCAGTTCTTC.

V usage is TRBV15 and J usage is TRBJ2-1, with 8 bases lining up with TRBD2. From germline, CDR1 is LNHNV and CDR2 YYDKDF (reference sequence). The CDR3 loop spans 16 amino acids. V was pared by 1 base and J by 2 bases, with 4 bases of the junction left unmatched. The CDR3 region has the DNA TGTGCCACCAGCAGAGTCTACGGGGGGGCCTACAATGAGCAGTTCTTC. Protein: CATSRVYGGAYNEQFF.

This clone was found a few times. This chain uses TRBV19 with TRBJ1-5, with D possibly matching TRBD1 (5 bases). Per the germline V gene, CDR1 is LNHDA and CDR2 is SQIVND (reference sequence). The V end lost 7 bases, the J end lost 0 bases, and 10 bases lay between the germline ends. This CDR3 is 14 amino acids long. CDR3 bases: TGTGCCAGTAATCCGACAGCTAGCAATCAGCCCCAGCATTTT. It is translated as CASNPTASNQPQHF.

The chain's CDR3 is CSASEPGLAGPGDTQYF. In DNA form, the CDR3 reads TGCAGTGCTAGTGAACCGGGACTAGCGGGACCGGGAGATACGCAGTATTTT. This chain connects TRBV20-1 to TRBJ2-3, with 13 bases fitting TRBD2. CDR3 length equals 17 residues. Per germline, CDR1 DFQATT and CDR2 SNEGSKA (reference sequence). Germline trimming cut 3 bases from V and 5 bases from J; bases unmatched to any gene: 11.

The chain combines TRBV10-3 with TRBJ1-1; weak D call: TRBD1 (5 bases). Germline V gives CDR1 ENHRY, CDR2 SYGVKD. Trimming shortened V by 0 bases and J by 1 base, and 15 bases separated the two germline ends. This CDR3 has 17 residues. Written as DNA, the CDR3 is TGTGCCATCAGTGAGTCAGCTAGCGGGGGAGGGAACACTGAAGCTTTCTTT. Protein: CAISESASGGGNTEAFF.

The V and J genes are TRBV5-6 and TRBJ2-4; tentative D call: TRBD2 (5 bases). In germline, CDR1 is SGHDT, CDR2 YYEEEE. V gave up 2 bases and J gave up 6 bases, with 15 bases separating them. CDR3 size: 15 residues. The DNA for the CDR3 is TGTGCCAGCAGCTTACGCCGAGGGTATGGAAACATTCAGTACTTC. Its translation is CASSLRRGYGNIQYF.

This sequence joins TRBV5-1 and TRBJ2-1, with TRBD1 as a possible D gene (5 bases). The germline V gene encodes CDR1 SGHRS and CDR2 YFSETQ. This CDR3 is 13 amino acids long. Trimming shortened V by 1 base and J by 11 bases, and 13 bases separated the two germline ends. DNA of the CDR3: TGCGCCAGCAGCTTGCACACAGGAACCCAGCAGTTCTTC. Its translation is CASSLHTGTQQFF.

This rearrangement joins TRBV18 to TRBJ2-1, with a tentative D call TRBD2 (6 bases). Germline V lookup: CDR1 KGHSH, CDR2 LQKENI. The V gene lost 1 base and the J gene lost 0 bases, with 13 bases spanning the gap. The CDR3 loop spans 17 amino acids. The CDR3 DNA follows: TGTGCCAGCTCACCACGGGCGGGGTTCGACTCCTACAATGAGCAGTTCTTC. Protein sequence: CASSPRAGFDSYNEQFF.

The chain couples TRBV3-1 (or the pseudogene TRBV3-2) to TRBJ2-2; weak D call: TRBD2 (6 bases). The CDR3 loop spans 13 amino acids. The germline gives CDR1 LGHDT, CDR2 YNNKEL (reference sequence). Trimming took off 4 bases at V and 5 bases at J, with 8 bases between the two ends. CDR3 bases: TGTGCCAGCAGCCGCGGGGAGACCGGGGAGCTGTTTTTT. The encoded protein is CASSRGETGELFF.

This clone was seen a single time. The rearrangement joins TRBV5-6 to TRBJ2-1, with a tentative D call TRBD1 (5 bases). The CDR3 loop spans 17 amino acids. Germline assignment: CDR1 SGHDT and CDR2 YYEEEE. The V end was cut by 0 bases, the J end by 3 bases, with 16 bases between. CDR3 protein: CASSLEISRGGYNEQFF. Written as DNA, the CDR3 is TGTGCCAGCAGCTTGGAGATCTCAAGGGGCGGCTACAATGAGCAGTTCTTC.

This clone was seen more than once but under ten times. The J gene is TRBJ2-5, the V gene TRBV24-1; perhaps TRBD2 as D (6 bases). The CDR3 is 14 residues long. Germline assignment: CDR1 KGHDR and CDR2 SFDVKD. V dropped 4 bases and J dropped 5 bases, with 13 bases sitting between them. The CDR3 here is CATSDRTTRETQYF. The CDR3 region has the DNA TGTGCCACCAGTGACCGGACTACTCGGGAGACCCAGTACTTC.

V is TRBV29-1 and J is TRBJ2-5, with D possibly TRBD2 on 5 matching bases. Germline assignment: CDR1 SQVTM and CDR2 ANQGSEA. The V end lost 7 bases, the J end lost 1 base, and 16 bases lay between the germline ends. This CDR3 comprises 14 residues. CDR3 protein: CSGRLRGPQETQYF. DNA of the CDR3: TGCAGCGGGCGACTAAGAGGCCCCCAAGAGACCCAGTACTTC. The full variable domain, with the rest looked up from reference TRBV29-1 and TRBJ2-5, is SAVISQKPSRDICQRGTSLTIQCQVDSQVTMMFWYRQQPGQSLTLIATANQGSEATYESGFVIDKFPISRPNLTFSTLTVSNMSPEDSSIYLCSGRLRGPQETQYFGPGTRLLVL.

The V gene is TRBV6-5, the J gene TRBJ1-2, with 10 bases fitting TRBD1. Germline CDR1 MNHEY, CDR2 SVGAGI. The V segment lost 8 bases and the J segment 9 bases; nucleotides outside the gene matches: 15. This CDR3 contains 15 residues. Written as DNA, the CDR3 is TGTGCCAGCCAATTCATCCTGGACAGGGGGTTGCGCTACACCTTC. Translated: CASQFILDRGLRYTF.

V is TRBV28 and J is TRBJ1-1, with TRBD1 as a possible D gene (6 bases). V was shortened by 8 bases and J by 5 bases, with 12 bases between the two germline ends. CDR1 is MDHEN, CDR2 SYDVKM, per germline. The CDR3 consists of 12 residues. Here the CDR3 reads CASWRGATEAFF. CDR3 nucleotides: TGTGCCAGCTGGCGGGGGGCGACTGAAGCTTTCTTT.

This rearrangement joins TRBV7-8 to TRBJ1-1; the match to TRBD1 covers 9 bases. Unmatched junction bases numbered 3, after V lost 5 bases and J lost 5 bases. From germline, CDR1 is SGHVS and CDR2 FQNEAQ. This CDR3 region has 13 residues. CDR3 sequence: CASSLTGGTEAFF. The CDR3 nucleotides are TGTGCCAGCAGCCTGACAGGGGGAACTGAAGCTTTCTTT.